Shown below are 8 T cell receptor beta chains from a single sample sequenced in a study of blood T cell repertoires in COVID-19. This table comes from immunoSEQ multiplex PCR, and its TCRdb copy is limited to in-frame clones, with some not included. The repertoire holds about 250,000 clones, with 83% as singletons. The sample consisted of peripheral blood. Receptor source: a human donor in a cohort sampled during active COVID-19.

The chain is built from TRBV2 and TRBJ2-5, with D possibly matching TRBD1 (6 bases). V lost 8 bases to trimming and J lost 2 bases, with 18 bases between them. From germline, CDR1 is SNHLY and CDR2 FYNNEI. The CDR3 has 15 residues. CDR3 protein: CASSTSGQFQETQYF. The CDR3 bases are TGTGCCAGCTCTACTTCAGGACAGTTTCAAGAGACCCAGTACTTC.

By its share, this clone is medium-sized. The identical CDR3 is also encoded by other nucleotide sequences in the sample. V is TRBV5-1 and J is TRBJ1-6; perhaps TRBD1 as D (6 bases). Trimming shortened V by 0 bases and J by 6 bases, and 10 bases separated the two germline ends. Germline-derived CDR1 and CDR2 are SGHRS and YFSETQ. The CDR3 spans 15 residues. This CDR3 reads CASSLDTGPNSPLHF. The CDR3, as DNA: TGCGCCAGCAGCTTGGACACAGGGCCTAATTCACCCCTCCACTTT. The full variable domain, with the rest looked up from reference TRBV5-1 and TRBJ1-6, is KAGVTQTPRYLIKTRGQQVTLSCSPISGHRSVSWYQQTPGQGLQFLFEYFSETQRNKGNFPGRFSGRQFSNSRSEMNVSTLELGDSALYLCASSLDTGPNSPLHFGNGTRLTVT.

This clone showed up just a few times. The rearrangement uses TRBV2 and TRBJ1-5, with D possibly matching TRBD1 (5 bases). Germline CDR1 SNHLY, CDR2 FYNNEI. V was clipped by 3 bases and J by 0 bases, with 18 bases between them. CDR3 length: 18 amino acids. Here the CDR3 DNA reads TGTGCCAGCAGTGACGTACGGGCAGGGAAAATTAGCAATCAGCCCCAGCATTTT. Translating it yields CASSDVRAGKISNQPQHF. The full variable domain, its missing parts supplied by reference TRBV2 and TRBJ1-5, is EPEVTQTPSHQVTQMGQEVILRCVPISNHLYFYWYRQILGQKVEFLVSFYNNEISEKSEIFDDQFSVERPDGSNFTLKIRSTKLEDSAMYFCASSDVRAGKISNQPQHFGDGTRLSIL.

This clone was seen at least ten times. The CDR3 bases are TGTGCCAGCAGTTACTCCCCTGCCAGGCGGGGCTATGGCTACACCTTC. Translation: CASSYSPARRGYGYTF. The J gene is TRBJ1-2, the V gene TRBV6-6; no clear D gene. Trimming took off 0 bases at V and 4 bases at J, with 15 bases between the two ends. The CDR3 covers 16 residues. The germline V gene has CDR1 MNHNY and CDR2 SVGAGI (reference sequence).

The chain employs TRBV11-3 and TRBJ2-3, with TRBD2 as a possible D gene (5 bases). Germline CDR1 and CDR2: SGHNT and YENEEA. V gave up 0 bases and J gave up 0 bases, with 7 bases separating them. The CDR3 covers 15 residues. The CDR3 spells CASSLEERSTDTQYF. The CDR3 bases are TGTGCCAGCAGCTTAGAGGAGCGGAGCACAGATACGCAGTATTTT.

This clone was observed a handful of times. V usage is TRBV7-9 and J usage is TRBJ2-5, with 8 nucleotides matching TRBD2. J lost 5 bases, V lost 1 base, and 9 bases had no gene match. Germline V gene lookup returns CDR1 SEHNR and CDR2 FQNEAQ (reference sequence). The CDR3 sequence is 16 residues long. The CDR3, as DNA: TGTGCCAGCAGCTTAGGTTCAAGCGGGAGTCGGGAGACCCAGTACTTC. Translation gives CASSLGSSGSRETQYF.

V usage is TRBV5-1 and J usage is TRBJ2-1, with 11 bases lining up with TRBD2. V trimming: 0 bases; J trimming: 6 bases; junction bases outside the gene matches: 8. This CDR3 is 17 amino acids long. In germline, CDR1 is SGHRS, CDR2 YFSETQ. In nucleotides, the CDR3 is TGCGCCAGCAGCTTGGGAGCACTAGCGGGAGAGGTCAATGAGCAGTTCTTC. Translation gives CASSLGALAGEVNEQFF.

This sequence joins TRBV28 and TRBJ1-1; unclear D gene. V lost 6 bases to trimming and J lost 11 bases, with 13 bases between them. The CDR3 runs to 11 residues. CDR1 is MDHEN and CDR2 is SYDVKM in the germline V gene. The CDR3 here is CASRLSIRAFF. In DNA, the CDR3 is TGTGCCAGCAGGTTGTCCATTCGGGCTTTCTTT. The full variable domain, in which reference TRBV28 and TRBJ1-1 provide the parts outside the CDR3, is DVKVTQSSRYLVKRTGEKVFLECVQDMDHENMFWYRQDPGLGLRLIYFSYDVKMKEKGDIPEGYSVSREKKERFSLILESASTNQTSMYLCASRLSIRAFFGQGTRLTVV.